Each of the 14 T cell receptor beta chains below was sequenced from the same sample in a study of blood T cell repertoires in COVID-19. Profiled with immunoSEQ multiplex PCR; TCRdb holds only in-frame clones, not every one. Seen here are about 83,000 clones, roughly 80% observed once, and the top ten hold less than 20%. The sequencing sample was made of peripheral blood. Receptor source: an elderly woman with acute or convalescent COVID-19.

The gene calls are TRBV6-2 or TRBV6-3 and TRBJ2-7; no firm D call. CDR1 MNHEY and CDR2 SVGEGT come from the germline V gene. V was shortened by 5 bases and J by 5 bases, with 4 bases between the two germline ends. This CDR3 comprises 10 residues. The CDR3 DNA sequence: TGTGCCAGCAGTGAGAACGAGCAGTACTTC. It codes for CASSENEQYF.

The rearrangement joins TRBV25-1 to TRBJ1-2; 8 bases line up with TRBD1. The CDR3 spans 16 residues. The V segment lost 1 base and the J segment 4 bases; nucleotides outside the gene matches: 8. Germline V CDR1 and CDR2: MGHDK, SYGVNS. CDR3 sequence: CASSESRQGLGYGYTF. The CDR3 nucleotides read TGTGCCAGCAGTGAATCGAGACAGGGGCTCGGCTATGGCTACACCTTC.

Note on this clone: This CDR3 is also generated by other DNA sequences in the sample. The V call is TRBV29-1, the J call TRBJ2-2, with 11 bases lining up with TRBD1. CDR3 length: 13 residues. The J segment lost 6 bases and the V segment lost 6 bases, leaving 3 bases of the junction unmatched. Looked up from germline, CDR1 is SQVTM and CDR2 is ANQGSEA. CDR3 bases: TGCAGCGTGGGACAGGGGGTTCCCGGGGAGCTGTTTTTT. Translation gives CSVGQGVPGELFF.

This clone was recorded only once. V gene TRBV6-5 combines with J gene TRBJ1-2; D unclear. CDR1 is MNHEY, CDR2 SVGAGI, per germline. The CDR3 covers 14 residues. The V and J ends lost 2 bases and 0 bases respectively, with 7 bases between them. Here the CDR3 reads CASSYRQTNYGYTF. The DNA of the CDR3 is TGTGCCAGCAGTTACAGACAAACTAACTATGGCTACACCTTC.

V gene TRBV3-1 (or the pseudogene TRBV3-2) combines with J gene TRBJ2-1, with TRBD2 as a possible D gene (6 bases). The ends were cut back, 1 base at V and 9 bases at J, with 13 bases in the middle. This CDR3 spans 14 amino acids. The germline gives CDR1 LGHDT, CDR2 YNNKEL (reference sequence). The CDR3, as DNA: TGTGCCAGCAGCCAAGGACTAGGGGCCGGTGAGCAGTTCTTC. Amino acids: CASSQGLGAGEQFF.

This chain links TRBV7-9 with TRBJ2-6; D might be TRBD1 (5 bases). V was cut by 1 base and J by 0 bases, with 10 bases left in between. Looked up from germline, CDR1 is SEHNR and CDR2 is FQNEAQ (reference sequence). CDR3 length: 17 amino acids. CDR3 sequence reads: CASSLEGVYSGANVLTF. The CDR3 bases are TGTGCCAGCAGCTTAGAAGGGGTATACTCTGGGGCCAACGTCCTGACTTTC.

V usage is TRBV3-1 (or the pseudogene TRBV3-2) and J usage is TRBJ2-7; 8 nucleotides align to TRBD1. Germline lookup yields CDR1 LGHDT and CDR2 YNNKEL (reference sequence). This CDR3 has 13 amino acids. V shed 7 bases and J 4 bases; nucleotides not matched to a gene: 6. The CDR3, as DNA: TGTGCCAGCATGGGCCAGGGGGCTTACGAGCAGTACTTC. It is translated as CASMGQGAYEQYF.

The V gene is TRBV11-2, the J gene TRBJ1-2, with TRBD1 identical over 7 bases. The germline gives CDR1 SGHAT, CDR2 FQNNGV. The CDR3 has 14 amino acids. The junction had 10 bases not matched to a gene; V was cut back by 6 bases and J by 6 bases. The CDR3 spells CASSSNDRAHGYTF. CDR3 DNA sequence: TGTGCCAGCAGTTCAAACGACAGGGCCCATGGCTACACCTTC.

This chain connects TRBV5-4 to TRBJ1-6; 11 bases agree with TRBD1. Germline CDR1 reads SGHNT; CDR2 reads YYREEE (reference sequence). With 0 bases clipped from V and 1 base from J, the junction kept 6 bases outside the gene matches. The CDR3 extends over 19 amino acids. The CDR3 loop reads CASSLGRGQGGSYNSPLHF. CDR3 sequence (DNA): TGTGCCAGCAGCTTGGGTCGGGGACAGGGGGGTTCCTATAATTCACCCCTCCACTTT.

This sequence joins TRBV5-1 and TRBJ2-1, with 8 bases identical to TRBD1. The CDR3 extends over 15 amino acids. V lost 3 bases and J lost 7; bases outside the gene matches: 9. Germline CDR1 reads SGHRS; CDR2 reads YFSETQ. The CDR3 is CASSSSGQVLNEQFF. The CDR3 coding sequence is TGCGCCAGCAGCTCCTCGGGACAGGTGTTGAATGAGCAGTTCTTC. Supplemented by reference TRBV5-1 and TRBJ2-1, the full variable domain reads KAGVTQTPRYLIKTRGQQVTLSCSPISGHRSVSWYQQTPGQGLQFLFEYFSETQRNKGNFPGRFSGRQFSNSRSEMNVSTLELGDSALYLCASSSSGQVLNEQFFGPGTRLTVL.

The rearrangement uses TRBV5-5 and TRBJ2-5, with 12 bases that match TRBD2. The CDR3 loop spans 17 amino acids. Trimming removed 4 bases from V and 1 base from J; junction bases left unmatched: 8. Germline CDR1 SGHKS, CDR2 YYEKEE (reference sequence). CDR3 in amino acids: CASSGPSGGVLQETQYF. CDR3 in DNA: TGTGCCAGCAGCGGACCTAGCGGGGGGGTTCTCCAAGAGACCCAGTACTTC.

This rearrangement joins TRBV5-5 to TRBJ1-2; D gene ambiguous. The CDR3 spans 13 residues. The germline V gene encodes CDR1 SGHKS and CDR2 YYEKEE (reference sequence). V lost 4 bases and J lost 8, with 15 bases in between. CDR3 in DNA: TGTGCCAGCAGCCCCTCCGCAGGAGGGGGCTACACCTTC. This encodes CASSPSAGGGYTF.

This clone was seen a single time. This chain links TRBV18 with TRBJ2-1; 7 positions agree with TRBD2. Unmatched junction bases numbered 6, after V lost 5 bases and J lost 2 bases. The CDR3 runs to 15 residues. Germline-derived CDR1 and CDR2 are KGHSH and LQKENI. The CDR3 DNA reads TGTGCCAGCTCAGGGCAGGGAGGGACCTACAATGAGCAGTTCTTC. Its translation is CASSGQGGTYNEQFF.

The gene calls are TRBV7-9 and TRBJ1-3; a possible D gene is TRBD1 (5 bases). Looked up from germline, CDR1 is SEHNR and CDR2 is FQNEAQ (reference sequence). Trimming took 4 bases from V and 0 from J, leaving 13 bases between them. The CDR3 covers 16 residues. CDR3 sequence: CASSSDSPFSGNTIYF. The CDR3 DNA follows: TGTGCCAGCAGCTCCGACAGTCCATTCTCTGGAAACACCATATATTTT. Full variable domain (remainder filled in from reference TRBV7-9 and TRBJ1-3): DTGVSQNPRHKITKRGQNVTFRCDPISEHNRLYWYRQTLGQGPEFLTYFQNEAQLEKSRLLSDRFSAERPKGSFSTLEIQRTEQGDSAMYLCASSSDSPFSGNTIYFGEGSWLTVV.